This is a list of T cell receptor beta chains from one sample in a study of T cells in Graves' hyperthyroidism and ophthalmopathy. TCRdb re-derived calls from the multiplex PCR reads in MiXCR, one entry per CDR3 protein. The sample has 270,000 or so distinct CDR3 sequences, over 12% seen once. The material sequenced was blood. These receptors all stem from a woman between 45 and 65 years old with Graves' hyperthyroidism that later progressed to Graves' ophthalmopathy. Both conserved end residues are part of each CDR3. A D gene is named only where the DNA matches it firmly. Sizes are listed as how often the clone was seen (once, few, many) or a class if it is expanded.

J gene,D gene,clone size,V gene,CDR3 DNA,CDR3 protein
TRBJ1-3,-,many,TRBV12-3/TRBV12-4,TGTGCCAGCACCCCGGACCCGAGTGGAAACACCATATATTTT,CASTPDPSGNTIYF
TRBJ2-3,TRBD1,many,TRBV14,TGTGCCAGCAGCCCTCATCCGGGACAGGGGGTAGCAGATACGCAGTATTTT,CASSPHPGQGVADTQYF
TRBJ2-2,-,many,TRBV30,TGTGCCTGGAACAGGGATCTCGGGGAGCTGTTTTTT,CAWNRDLGELFF
TRBJ2-7,-,many,TRBV11-2,TGTGCCAGCAGCTTAGATGGGGTCGAGCAGTACTTC,CASSLDGVEQYF
TRBJ2-5,-,many,TRBV11-2,TGTGCCAGCAGCCCGTTCCGCCAAGAGACCCAGTACTTC,CASSPFRQETQYF
TRBJ2-7,TRBD2,many,TRBV12-3/TRBV12-4,TGTGCCAGCAGTTCCCCGGGGGGCGAGCAGTACTTC,CASSSPGGEQYF
TRBJ2-5,TRBD1,many,TRBV6-1,TGTGCCAGACGACAGGGGGGCGGGGAGACCCAGTACTTC,CARRQGGGETQYF
TRBJ1-1,TRBD1,many,TRBV18,TGTGCCAGCTCCCTTGGACAGGGGGTTGAAGCTTTCTTT,CASSLGQGVEAFF
TRBJ2-3,TRBD2,few,TRBV14,TGTGCCAGCAGCCAAGGTCGCGGCGGGAGGGCCCATCGCACAGATACGCAGTATTTT,CASSQGRGGRAHRTDTQYF
TRBJ1-1,TRBD1,many,TRBV5-1,TGCGCCAGCAGCTTGGGAGGGGGCTTAAAAACTGAAGCTTTCTTT,CASSLGGGLKTEAFF
TRBJ2-2,TRBD1,many,TRBV18,TGTGCCAGCCACGGGACAGGGAACACCGGGGAGCTGTTTTTT,CASHGTGNTGELFF
TRBJ1-2,TRBD1,many,TRBV5-1,TGCGCCAGCAGCCCGGACAGGCCTCTCAACTATGGCTACACCTTC,CASSPDRPLNYGYTF
TRBJ1-1,-,many,TRBV29-1,TGCAGCGTGGACGAGGAGAACACTGAAGCTTTCTTT,CSVDEENTEAFF
TRBJ2-7,TRBD2,many,TRBV13,TGTGCCAGCAGCTTGACTAGCGTAAATTACGAGCAGTACTTC,CASSLTSVNYEQYF
TRBJ1-3,TRBD1,many,TRBV12-3/TRBV12-4,TGTGCCAGCAGTTTAGCCGGGACAGGGGTCAACACCATATATTTT,CASSLAGTGVNTIYF
TRBJ1-6,-,many,TRBV28,TGTGCCAGCAGTTTGTACGGACAGACAGAATATAATTCACCCCTCCACTTT,CASSLYGQTEYNSPLHF
TRBJ2-1,-,few,TRBV10-3,TGTGCCATCAGTGCGCCGTGGAGGGCTGAGGTCAATGAGCAGTTCTTC,CAISAPWRAEVNEQFF
TRBJ1-2,-,many,TRBV6-1,TGTGCCAGCAGTTCGATTTCCTATGGCTACACCTTC,CASSSISYGYTF
TRBJ2-4,-,many,TRBV20-1,TGCAGTGCTAGAGTCGGGAGCTCAAAAAACATTCAGTACTTC,CSARVGSSKNIQYF